These T cell receptor beta chains were read from a single sample in a study of blood T cell repertoires in COVID-19. Data came from immunoSEQ multiplex PCR; TCRdb stores just in-frame clones and leaves some out. The sample carries approximately 27,000 clones, 75% to 90% recorded once. The specimen was peripheral blood. The receptors originated from a human donor with acute or convalescent COVID-19. The donor label of this sample is uncertain. The CDR3 runs from the conserved cysteine through the conserved F or W. A D gene is named only where the DNA matches it firmly. The size entry is marked missing in some rows and otherwise reads once, few, many or a size class.

d_call clone_size j_call v_call cdr3_aa cdr3_nt
. . TRBJ2-2 TRBV4-2 CASSQDRRGNTGELFF TGTGCCAGCAGCCAAGATCGACGCGGCAACACCGGGGAGCTGTTTTTT
TRBD2 once TRBJ2-1 TRBV24-1 CATGTSGYNEQFF TGTGCCACGGGGACTAGCGGGTACAATGAGCAGTTCTTC
. . TRBJ1-1 TRBV14 CASSRQEWGFTEAFF TGTGCCAGCAGCCGACAGGAGTGGGGATTCACTGAAGCTTTCTTT
. . TRBJ2-7 TRBV30 CACHRVTYEQYF TGTGCCTGCCACAGGGTAACCTACGAGCAGTACTTC
TRBD1 once TRBJ1-2 TRBV27 CASRGGQGNFNYGYTF TGTGCCAGCAGAGGGGGACAGGGGAATTTTAACTATGGCTACACCTTC
TRBD1 . TRBJ1-1 TRBV27 CASGLQGSIGAFF TGTGCCAGCGGACTACAGGGGAGTATCGGAGCTTTCTTT
. . TRBJ2-5 TRBV5-4 CASSLPGIAVQETQYF TGTGCCAGCAGCCTCCCGGGGATCGCCGTACAAGAGACCCAGTACTTC
TRBD1 . TRBJ1-3 TRBV5-6 CASSLIRDSLVDTIYF TGTGCCAGCAGCTTGATCCGGGACAGCTTGGTCGACACCATATATTTT
TRBD2 . TRBJ2-2 TRBV11-3 CASSLVAGNTGELFF TGTGCCAGCAGCTTAGTAGCGGGGAACACCGGGGAGCTGTTTTTT
. . TRBJ2-3 TRBV12-3/TRBV12-4 CASSYGDTDTQYF TGTGCCAGCAGTTACGGAGACACAGATACGCAGTATTTT
. . TRBJ2-1 TRBV11-2 CASSSQTVTEQFF TGTGCCAGCAGCTCCCAGACAGTGACTGAGCAGTTCTTC
. . TRBJ2-5 TRBV30 CAWTAAARTQYF TGTGCCTGGACGGCGGCGGCCCGGACCCAGTACTTC
. . TRBJ1-1 TRBV3-1/TRBV3-2 CASSHTGRTEAFF TGTGCCAGCAGCCATACAGGGCGCACTGAAGCTTTCTTT
. . TRBJ1-1 TRBV19 CAIGDTPTEAFF TGTGCCATCGGGGATACCCCGACTGAAGCTTTCTTT
. . TRBJ2-7 TRBV7-9 CASSLVGEGQYF TGTGCCAGCAGCTTAGTCGGGGAAGGGCAGTACTTC
. few TRBJ1-5 TRBV7-9 CASSKTEHSNQPQHF TGTGCCAGCAGCAAGACAGAACATAGCAATCAGCCCCAGCATTTT
. . TRBJ2-1 TRBV11-3 CASSSSGLDEQFF TGTGCCAGCAGCTCTAGTGGTCTCGATGAGCAGTTCTTC
. . TRBJ2-2 TRBV19 CASSITGVRTGELFF TGTGCCAGTAGTATTACGGGGGTGCGCACCGGGGAGCTGTTTTTT
. . TRBJ1-1 TRBV5-6 CASSWGHSEAFF TGTGCCAGCAGCTGGGGGCACTCTGAAGCTTTCTTT
TRBD1 . TRBJ2-1 TRBV28 CASSFLPGQNNNEQFF TGTGCCAGCAGTTTCCTACCGGGACAGAATAACAATGAGCAGTTCTTC
. . TRBJ1-1 TRBV6-5 CASSLRGSNTEAFF TGTGCCAGCAGTTTAAGGGGCAGTAACACTGAAGCTTTCTTT
TRBD2 once TRBJ2-1 TRBV9 CASSPPGLAGGKEQFF TGTGCCAGCAGCCCCCCGGGGCTAGCGGGAGGGAAGGAGCAGTTCTTC
TRBD2 once TRBJ2-5 TRBV7-2 CASSLASGGTGAQYF TGTGCCAGCAGCTTAGCCAGCGGGGGAACGGGGGCCCAGTACTTC
. . TRBJ1-2 TRBV14 CASSQVREHGYTF TGTGCCAGCAGCCAAGTCCGGGAGCACGGCTACACCTTC
TRBD1 . TRBJ2-2 TRBV10-3 CAIRTGGTGELFF TGTGCCATCAGAACAGGGGGCACCGGGGAGCTGTTTTTT
TRBD1 . TRBJ2-6 TRBV5-1 CASSLVGTGAFSGANVLTF TGCGCCAGCAGCTTAGTGGGGACAGGGGCCTTTTCTGGGGCCAACGTCCTGACTTTC
. . TRBJ2-2 TRBV18 CASSPPDIPNTGELFF TGTGCCAGCTCACCACCGGACATACCGAACACCGGGGAGCTGTTTTTT
TRBD1 . TRBJ1-1 TRBV11-3 CATFNRGGGFSLNTEAFF TGTGCCACCTTTAACCGAGGGGGCGGCTTTTCTCTGAACACTGAAGCTTTCTTT
TRBD1 few TRBJ2-1 TRBV29-1 CSVDDRGNEQFF TGCAGCGTTGACGACAGGGGGAATGAGCAGTTCTTC
TRBD1 . TRBJ1-6 TRBV6-5 CASSYMGQGNSPLHF TGTGCCAGCAGTTATATGGGACAGGGGAATTCACCCCTCCACTTT
TRBD2 . TRBJ2-5 TRBV11-2 CASSFTTSGSGQETQYF TGTGCCAGCAGCTTTACAACTAGCGGGAGCGGACAAGAGACCCAGTACTTC
TRBD2 . TRBJ2-1 TRBV10-1 CASSALAGDAGSDEQFF TGCGCCAGCAGTGCCCTAGCGGGGGACGCGGGGTCCGATGAGCAGTTCTTC
. . TRBJ2-5 TRBV3-1/TRBV3-2 CASSQDRRLTQYF TGTGCCAGCAGCCAAGACAGGCGTCTGACCCAGTACTTC
TRBD1 . TRBJ2-7 TRBV5-5 CASSTMPGQGLYEQYF TGTGCCAGCAGCACAATGCCGGGACAGGGTTTGTACGAGCAGTACTTC
. once TRBJ1-2 TRBV6-5 CASKDGGRGYTF TGTGCCAGCAAAGACGGGGGTCGGGGCTACACCTTC
. few TRBJ2-7 TRBV7-8 CASSNLALGYEQYF TGTGCCAGCAGCAACCTAGCGCTGGGCTACGAGCAGTACTTC
. . TRBJ1-3 TRBV18 CASSPQRVLSGNTIYF TGTGCCAGCTCACCTCAACGGGTCCTCTCTGGAAACACCATATATTTT
. . TRBJ2-2 TRBV6-1 CASSEHRTYTGELFF TGTGCCAGCAGTGAACACCGGACATACACCGGGGAGCTGTTTTTT
. . TRBJ1-5 TRBV2 CASSWGDDQPQHF TGTGCCAGCAGTTGGGGGGATGATCAGCCCCAGCATTTT
TRBD1 . TRBJ1-2 TRBV2 CASSEKQGAYGYTF TGTGCCAGCAGTGAAAAACAGGGGGCCTATGGCTACACCTTC
. . TRBJ2-7 TRBV2 CASSDRGWDEQYF TGTGCCAGCAGTGACAGGGGTTGGGACGAGCAGTACTTC
. . TRBJ2-6 TRBV19 CASSAGGWTAGANVLTF TGTGCCAGTAGTGCAGGCGGTTGGACAGCAGGGGCCAACGTCCTGACTTTC
. . TRBJ2-6 TRBV6-5 CASSYYRVSGANVLTF TGTGCCAGCAGTTACTACAGGGTTTCTGGGGCCAACGTCCTGACTTTC
TRBD1 . TRBJ2-2 TRBV5-1 CASSLLTGLAGELFF TGCGCCAGCAGCTTGTTGACAGGGTTGGCCGGGGAGCTGTTTTTT
TRBD2 . TRBJ2-3 TRBV5-4 CASSLGASGRSTDTQYF TGTGCCAGCAGCTTGGGAGCTAGCGGGAGAAGTACAGATACGCAGTATTTT
. . TRBJ2-1 TRBV29-1 CSVDTGYNEQFF TGCAGCGTTGATACAGGGTACAATGAGCAGTTCTTC
. . TRBJ2-3 TRBV3-1/TRBV3-2 CASTGGRGATDTQYF TGTGCCAGCACCGGTGGTCGGGGGGCAACAGATACGCAGTATTTT
TRBD1 . TRBJ1-1 TRBV7-2 CASSLEAGGEAFF TGTGCCAGCAGCTTGGAGGCAGGGGGTGAAGCTTTCTTT
TRBD1 . TRBJ2-1 TRBV5-6 CASSVNRGFVNEQFF TGTGCCAGCAGCGTAAACAGGGGTTTTGTTAATGAGCAGTTCTTC
. . TRBJ1-2 TRBV4-1 CASSLTVTYDYGYTF TGCGCCAGCAGCCTGACCGTGACATATGACTATGGCTACACCTTC
. . TRBJ1-2 TRBV6-1 CASSEDIARAMYGYTF TGTGCCAGCAGTGAAGATATTGCCAGGGCGATGTATGGCTACACCTTC
. . TRBJ1-4 TRBV19 CASSLTGTNEKLFF TGTGCCAGTAGTCTGACGGGAACTAATGAAAAACTGTTTTTT
TRBD2 few TRBJ2-3 TRBV14 CASSQTLAGVGTDTQYF TGTGCCAGCAGCCAGACCTTAGCGGGAGTAGGCACAGATACGCAGTATTTT
. . TRBJ2-7 TRBV21-1 CASSGPGQGAWEQYF TGTGCCAGCAGCGGGCCCGGACAGGGGGCGTGGGAGCAGTACTTC
TRBD2 . TRBJ2-7 TRBV7-2 CASSLALAGGSDEQYF TGTGCCAGCAGCTTAGCCCTAGCGGGAGGTAGCGACGAGCAGTACTTC
. . TRBJ2-2 TRBV6-6 CASRTPAGGTGELFF TGTGCCAGCAGAACCCCAGCAGGAGGCACCGGGGAGCTGTTTTTT
. . TRBJ2-7 TRBV5-1 CASSLAASYEQYF TGCGCCAGCAGCTTGGCAGCTAGCTACGAGCAGTACTTC
TRBD1 . TRBJ2-5 TRBV3-1/TRBV3-2 CASSQGEGQGVWETQYF TGTGCCAGCAGCCAAGGAGAGGGACAGGGAGTTTGGGAGACCCAGTACTTC
TRBD1 . TRBJ2-3 TRBV24-1 CATSDTQDRDVGTQYF TGTGCCACCAGTGATACCCAGGACAGGGACGTTGGTACGCAGTATTTT
. . TRBJ2-5 TRBV5-1 CASSTGGGAETQYF TGCGCCAGCAGCACGGGTGGGGGGGCAGAGACCCAGTACTTC